The 8 T cell receptor beta chains below come from one sample, sequenced in a study of chemoradiotherapy in HPV16-positive cancers. Repertoires were generated with immunoSEQ multiplex PCR, while TCRdb's copy carries only in-frame clones and drops some. Of about 10,000 clones listed, about three quarters are singletons. The sequences come from tumor tissue, collected from a patient who underwent chemoradiotherapy. These receptor sequences come from a human donor with HPV-associated anogenital cancer.

The J gene is TRBJ2-3, the V gene TRBV6-1; TRBD2 matches at 8 bases. CDR1 and CDR2 from the germline V gene are MNHNS and SASEGT. Trimming took 2 bases from V and 1 from J; bases not matched to a gene: 2. The CDR3 length is 15 residues. The CDR3 protein is CASSEQAGGTDTQYF. The CDR3 DNA reads TGTGCCAGCAGTGAACAAGCGGGGGGCACAGATACGCAGTATTTT.

The J gene is TRBJ2-3, the V gene TRBV5-6, with 10 nucleotides matching TRBD1. The germline CDR1 and CDR2 sequences are SGHDT and YYEEEE. After removal of 4 bases from V and 1 base from J, the junction contained 3 bases not matched to a gene. The CDR3 covers 15 residues. The DNA of the CDR3 is TGTGCCAGCAGCGACAGGGGGCGCGGCACAGATACGCAGTATTTT. As protein: CASSDRGRGTDTQYF.

This chain joins TRBV28 and TRBJ1-4; perhaps TRBD1 as D (5 bases). This CDR3 contains 15 residues. V dropped 5 bases and J dropped 7 bases, with 17 bases sitting between them. Per germline, CDR1 MDHEN and CDR2 SYDVKM. CDR3 in amino acids: CASSAPGTGGEKLFF. As DNA, the CDR3 is TGTGCCAGCAGTGCCCCCGGGACTGGGGGTGAAAAACTGTTTTTT.

The V gene is TRBV10-3, the J gene TRBJ2-6; D ambiguous. V was cut by 3 bases and J by 0 bases, with 3 bases left in between. CDR3 length: 14 residues. Germline V lookup: CDR1 ENHRY, CDR2 SYGVKD. The chain's CDR3 is CAISDGSGANVLTF. The CDR3 DNA is TGTGCCATCAGTGACGGCTCTGGGGCCAACGTCCTGACTTTC.

V and J are TRBV5-6 and TRBJ2-7; D might be TRBD2 (6 bases). V lost 3 bases and J lost 2, with 12 bases in between. This CDR3 region has 14 residues. CDR1 SGHDT and CDR2 YYEEEE come from the germline V gene. The CDR3 loop reads CASSSTGDTYEQYF. The CDR3 nucleotides read TGTGCCAGCAGCTCGACGGGAGACACCTACGAGCAGTACTTC.

This clone occurred a few times. The V gene is TRBV11-2, the J gene TRBJ2-3; D uncertain. This CDR3 has 14 amino acids. The V gene's germline CDR1 is SGHAT and CDR2 FQNNGV. V was clipped by 3 bases and J by 0 bases, with 7 bases between them. The CDR3 region is CASSLILSTDTQYF. CDR3 sequence (DNA): TGTGCCAGCAGCTTGATACTGAGCACAGATACGCAGTATTTT.

V and J are TRBV25-1 and TRBJ1-1; TRBD1 is a possible D gene (5 bases). There are 15 residues in the CDR3. Trimming removed 4 bases at V and 1 base at J, with 13 bases between. The germline gives CDR1 MGHDK, CDR2 SYGVNS. CDR3 residues: CASSAQGWANTEAFF. CDR3 DNA: TGTGCCAGCAGTGCCCAGGGTTGGGCGAACACTGAAGCTTTCTTT.

The chain has TRBV2 and TRBJ2-3; 7 bases are shared with TRBD2. The CDR3 runs to 15 residues. V shed 10 bases, J shed 2 bases, and the junction held 12 bases outside the gene matches. CDR1 and CDR2 (germline): SNHLY, FYNNEI. The CDR3 DNA sequence: TGTGCCACCCACTTCTACGGGGGGACCACAGATACGCAGTATTTT. This codes for CATHFYGGTTDTQYF.